This T cell receptor beta chain was retrieved from a study of a mutant IDH1 vaccine in newly diagnosed glioma. Findings and caveats of the study: Among top peripheral T cell clonotypes, changes seemed unrelated to pseudoprogression.

CDR3 length: 14 residues. V dropped 3 bases and J dropped 7; count of bases not matched to a gene: 2. Germline V gives CDR1 SGHTA, CDR2 FQGTGA. Time point given: week 5, during vaccination. It was 300 ug of mutant IDH1 20-mer peptide that made up each vaccine dose, given with topical imiquimod. Data came from immunoSEQ multiplex PCR; TCRdb stores just in-frame clones and leaves some out. The data hold some 42,000 clones, with approximately 85% observed a single time. On this clone: Its antigen remains unknown.

J is TRBJ2-2 and V is TRBV7-3; 10 nucleotides align to TRBD2. This TCR derives from a man aged 40-55 years with glioma. The starting material was PBMCs, obtained from a glioma patient whose treatment included an IDH1 peptide vaccine. CDR3 in amino acids: CASSFRLAGGELFF. The CDR3, as DNA: TGTGCCAGCAGCTTCAGACTAGCGGGCGGGGAGCTGTTTTTT.